Listed below are T cell receptor beta chains from one sample, sequenced in a study of blood T cell repertoires in COVID-19. Clones were sequenced by immunoSEQ multiplex PCR, and TCRdb holds only the in-frame ones, with some missing. The profile shows roughly 280,000 clones, 70% to 90% of them singletons. Sequencing was performed on peripheral blood. These receptors were collected from an older woman with COVID-19, enrolled during active disease. Both conserved end residues are part of each CDR3. Each record gives: J gene, clone size, D gene, V gene, CDR3 DNA, CDR3 protein. The D gene is left open where the match is weak. Clone size is stated in some rows and not others, as once, few, many or a class when expanded.

j_call: TRBJ2-2; clone_size: NA; d_call: NA; v_call: TRBV7-3; cdr3_nt: TGTGCCAGCAGTAGGGGACAAACGGGATCCGGGGAGCTGTTTTTT; cdr3_aa: CASSRGQTGSGELFF
j_call: TRBJ2-7; clone_size: NA; d_call: NA; v_call: TRBV7-9; cdr3_nt: TGTGCCAGCAGCGTCCGGGACGAGCAGTACTTC; cdr3_aa: CASSVRDEQYF
j_call: TRBJ2-7; clone_size: NA; d_call: NA; v_call: TRBV7-2; cdr3_nt: TGTGCCAGCAGCCATTCCTACTACGAGCAGTACTTC; cdr3_aa: CASSHSYYEQYF
j_call: TRBJ1-5; clone_size: NA; d_call: TRBD1; v_call: TRBV15; cdr3_nt: TGTGCCACGTTGCCCGACAGGGGAAGCAATCAGCCCCAGCATTTT; cdr3_aa: CATLPDRGSNQPQHF
j_call: TRBJ2-1; clone_size: NA; d_call: NA; v_call: TRBV28; cdr3_nt: TGTGCCAGTCGCCGTCGTTCGCGGGTCGTGTTCTTC; cdr3_aa: CASRRRSRVVFF
j_call: TRBJ1-2; clone_size: NA; d_call: TRBD1; v_call: TRBV4-1; cdr3_nt: TGCGCCAGCAGCCCGACAGGGAGACGGAGCTATGGCTACACCTTC; cdr3_aa: CASSPTGRRSYGYTF
j_call: TRBJ2-5; clone_size: NA; d_call: NA; v_call: TRBV2; cdr3_nt: TGTGCCAGCAGTGAAGCGCGGGGACTCCCTGGGGAGACCCAGTACTTC; cdr3_aa: CASSEARGLPGETQYF
j_call: TRBJ1-5; clone_size: once; d_call: TRBD1; v_call: TRBV7-2; cdr3_nt: TGTGCCAGCAGCGACAGGGTTGGGCAGCCCCAGCATTTT; cdr3_aa: CASSDRVGQPQHF
j_call: TRBJ2-3; clone_size: NA; d_call: TRBD2; v_call: TRBV19; cdr3_nt: TGTGCCAGTAGTATGACGGGACTAGCAACAGATACGCAGTATTTT; cdr3_aa: CASSMTGLATDTQYF
j_call: TRBJ1-4; clone_size: NA; d_call: NA; v_call: TRBV19; cdr3_nt: TGTGCCAGTAGAGGGGACATCTCCGAAAAACTGTTTTTT; cdr3_aa: CASRGDISEKLFF
j_call: TRBJ2-1; clone_size: NA; d_call: TRBD2; v_call: TRBV6-5; cdr3_nt: TGTGCCAGCAGAACTAGCGGAAGCTCCTACAATGAGCAGTTCTTC; cdr3_aa: CASRTSGSSYNEQFF
j_call: TRBJ1-2; clone_size: NA; d_call: TRBD1; v_call: TRBV28; cdr3_nt: TGTGCCAGCAGTGTCCAGGGGGCGCCAAGGATACACACCTTC; cdr3_aa: CASSVQGAPRIHTF
j_call: TRBJ2-2; clone_size: once; d_call: NA; v_call: TRBV5-1; cdr3_nt: TGCGCCAGCAGCTTGGCGCGCTACTCAAACACCGGGGAGCTGTTTTTT; cdr3_aa: CASSLARYSNTGELFF
j_call: TRBJ2-7; clone_size: NA; d_call: TRBD2; v_call: TRBV5-4; cdr3_nt: TGTGCCAGCAGCTCCCAGGGACTAGCGGGTGGGGGGGAGCAGTACTTC; cdr3_aa: CASSSQGLAGGGEQYF
j_call: TRBJ2-3; clone_size: NA; d_call: TRBD2; v_call: TRBV4-3; cdr3_nt: TGCGCCAGCAGCCAAGGACTAGCGGGAACAGATACGCAGTATTTT; cdr3_aa: CASSQGLAGTDTQYF
j_call: TRBJ1-4; clone_size: NA; d_call: TRBD1; v_call: TRBV18; cdr3_nt: TGTGCCAGCTCACAAAGACCGGGACAGGGGTACGAAAAACTGTTTTTT; cdr3_aa: CASSQRPGQGYEKLFF
j_call: TRBJ1-2; clone_size: NA; d_call: NA; v_call: TRBV29-1; cdr3_nt: TGCAGCGTTGTCAGGGCTCCATATGGCTACACCTTC; cdr3_aa: CSVVRAPYGYTF
j_call: TRBJ2-3; clone_size: NA; d_call: TRBD2; v_call: TRBV11-3; cdr3_nt: TGTGCCAGCAGCTTGCAAGGGAGGGGAGATACGCAGTATTTT; cdr3_aa: CASSLQGRGDTQYF
j_call: TRBJ1-2; clone_size: NA; d_call: NA; v_call: TRBV4-2; cdr3_nt: TGTGCCAGCAGCCAAGATGTGGGAGAAAGTGGCTACACCTTC; cdr3_aa: CASSQDVGESGYTF
j_call: TRBJ2-1; clone_size: NA; d_call: NA; v_call: TRBV6-2/TRBV6-3; cdr3_nt: TGTGCCAGCAGTACGTCCTATAAGCAGTTCTTC; cdr3_aa: CASSTSYKQFF
j_call: TRBJ2-7; clone_size: NA; d_call: NA; v_call: TRBV6-5; cdr3_nt: TGTGCCAGCACAAGAGGGGGTCTCTACGAGCAGTACTTC; cdr3_aa: CASTRGGLYEQYF
j_call: TRBJ2-7; clone_size: NA; d_call: NA; v_call: TRBV5-1; cdr3_nt: TGCGCCAGCGGGACTTTCAACGAGCAGTACTTC; cdr3_aa: CASGTFNEQYF
j_call: TRBJ1-2; clone_size: once; d_call: TRBD1; v_call: TRBV7-3; cdr3_nt: TGTGCCAGCAGCTTGACAGGGGAAGGATATGGCTACACCTTC; cdr3_aa: CASSLTGEGYGYTF
j_call: TRBJ2-1; clone_size: once; d_call: TRBD1; v_call: TRBV5-1; cdr3_nt: TGCGCCAGCAGCTTAGGGACAGCATACAATGAGCAGTTCTTC; cdr3_aa: CASSLGTAYNEQFF
j_call: TRBJ2-1; clone_size: NA; d_call: NA; v_call: TRBV2; cdr3_nt: TGTGCCAGCAGTGAATTATGGCAGTTCTTC; cdr3_aa: CASSELWQFF
j_call: TRBJ2-1; clone_size: NA; d_call: TRBD2; v_call: TRBV30; cdr3_nt: TGTGGCGGGGGGACTGTCGGCTACGGGGGTCAGTTCTTC; cdr3_aa: CGGGTVGYGGQFF
j_call: TRBJ1-2; clone_size: NA; d_call: TRBD1; v_call: TRBV5-5; cdr3_nt: TGTGCCAGCAGCTCCCCAATGACAGGGGGTGTCTATGGCTACACCTTC; cdr3_aa: CASSSPMTGGVYGYTF
j_call: TRBJ1-1; clone_size: NA; d_call: NA; v_call: TRBV3-1/TRBV3-2; cdr3_nt: TGTGCCAGCAGCCGAATCACAGGGCGGGCGGCGACTGAAGCTTTCTTT; cdr3_aa: CASSRITGRAATEAFF
j_call: TRBJ2-7; clone_size: few; d_call: NA; v_call: TRBV9; cdr3_nt: TGTGCCAGCAGCGTAGGCCAGGGGGGAATCTACGAGCAGTACTTC; cdr3_aa: CASSVGQGGIYEQYF
j_call: TRBJ1-5; clone_size: NA; d_call: TRBD1; v_call: TRBV18; cdr3_nt: TGTGCCAGCTCACCGGCTACAGGGGGAAATCAGCCCCAGCATTTT; cdr3_aa: CASSPATGGNQPQHF
j_call: TRBJ1-6; clone_size: once; d_call: TRBD1; v_call: TRBV27; cdr3_nt: TGTGCCAGCAGTTCCAGGGGGCGGATTAATTCACCCCTCCACTTT; cdr3_aa: CASSSRGRINSPLHF
j_call: TRBJ1-5; clone_size: NA; d_call: TRBD1; v_call: TRBV19; cdr3_nt: TGTGCCAGTAGCTCGACAGGGCCGGGGCAGCCCCAGCATTTT; cdr3_aa: CASSSTGPGQPQHF
j_call: TRBJ1-2; clone_size: few; d_call: NA; v_call: TRBV19; cdr3_nt: TGTGCCACCGACGTAGGGGCGCCTGGCTATGGCTACACCTTC; cdr3_aa: CATDVGAPGYGYTF